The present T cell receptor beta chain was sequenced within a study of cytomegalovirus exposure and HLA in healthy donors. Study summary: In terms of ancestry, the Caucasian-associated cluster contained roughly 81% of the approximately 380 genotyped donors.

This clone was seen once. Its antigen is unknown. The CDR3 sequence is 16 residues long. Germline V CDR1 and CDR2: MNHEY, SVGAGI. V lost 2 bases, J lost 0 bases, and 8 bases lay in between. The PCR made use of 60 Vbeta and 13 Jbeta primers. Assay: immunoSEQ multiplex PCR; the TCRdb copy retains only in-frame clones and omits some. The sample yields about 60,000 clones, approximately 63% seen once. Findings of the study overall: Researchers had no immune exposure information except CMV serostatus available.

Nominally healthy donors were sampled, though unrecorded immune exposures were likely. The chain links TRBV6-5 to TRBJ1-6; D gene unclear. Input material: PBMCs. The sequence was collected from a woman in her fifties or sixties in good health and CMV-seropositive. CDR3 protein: CASSYRESSYNSPLHF. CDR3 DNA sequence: TGTGCCAGCAGTTACCGGGAAAGCTCCTATAATTCACCCCTCCACTTT.